This T cell receptor (beta chain) comes out of a study of T cells in Graves' hyperthyroidism and ophthalmopathy. CDR3 length equals 16 residues. CDR1 SGHNT and CDR2 YYREEE come from the germline V gene (reference sequence). The J segment lost 3 bases and the V segment lost 1 base, leaving 6 bases of the junction unmatched. Template material for amplifying TCR beta CDR3 regions consisted of RNA transcripts. The HTBI primer set drove a first-round RT-PCR of the TCR CDR3. Each CDR3 protein is one row after TCRdb ran MiXCR on the multiplex PCR reads. This table has about 300,000 distinct CDR3 sequences, about 25% appearing once. This clonotype appeared a few times.

Input material: blood. This chain connects TRBV5-4 to TRBJ2-7; 11 nucleotides align to TRBD2. This TCR was recovered from a man aged 35-49 years with Graves' hyperthyroidism that later progressed to Graves' ophthalmopathy. The CDR3: CASSLKLLAGGYEQYF. As DNA, the CDR3 is TGTGCCAGCAGCTTGAAATTGCTAGCGGGGGGCTACGAGCAGTACTTC.